The sequence of this TCR beta chain was determined in a study of PD-1 blockade in classical Hodgkin lymphoma. Study background: Nivolumab dosed at 3 mg/kg went to patients intravenously every 2 weeks. Broader study findings: What drove the repertoire differences, possibly disease activity or prior therapy, has not been defined. CD4+ TCR diversity climbed significantly by C4D1, unlike CD8+ TCR diversity. The study reported lower baseline TCR diversity in newly diagnosed patients than in healthy donors.

CDR3 size: 15 residues. V dropped 4 bases and J dropped 8; count of bases not matched to a gene: 10. Germline V CDR1 and CDR2: SGHNT, YYREEE (reference sequence). Sample time point: cycle 4 day 1 (C4D1), after around six weeks of nivolumab. Each patient experienced a relapse that followed autologous stem cell transplantation, and brentuximab vedotin exposure varied. Assay used: immunoSEQ multiplex PCR; TCRdb lists only in-frame clones, some missing. Of approximately 39,000 clones listed, around 80% are singletons. Details on this clone: Its antigen is as yet unknown.

The sample in question was peripheral blood mononuclear cells (PBMCs), obtained before the fourth cycle of nivolumab. The J gene is TRBJ1-5, the V gene TRBV5-4; 9 nucleotides agree with TRBD1. The sequence was collected from a human donor with classical Hodgkin lymphoma. CDR3 region: CASSTDTGGWEPQHF. CDR3 nucleotide sequence: TGTGCCAGCAGCACAGACACAGGGGGCTGGGAGCCCCAGCATTTT.